Sequencing of this TCR beta chain was carried out in a study of response to subunit inactivated influenza vaccine. Study observations and caveats: There was a suggestion from the authors that each seasonal influenza vaccination recruits few new T cells.

TCRdb analysed the RT-PCR reads with MiXCR anew, one entry per CDR3 protein. This sample carries under 850,000 distinct CDR3 sequences, roughly 18% of them seen once, and the ten largest clones take 9.5% to 13%. The germline V gene encodes CDR1 MNHEY and CDR2 SMNVEV (reference sequence). The germline V and J ends were trimmed by 1 base and 7 bases, with 20 bases remaining between them. The CDR3 loop spans 16 amino acids. Regarding this clonotype: Its antigen is unidentified.

This sequence originates from a middle-aged man who received an inactivated influenza vaccine. Material: PBMCs from blood, obtained less than 6 days after vaccination. The J gene is TRBJ2-7, the V gene TRBV27; a possible D gene is TRBD2 (6 bases). The CDR3 region is CASSLLRGRPYVEQYF. CDR3 bases: TGTGCCAGCAGTTTATTACGGGGGAGACCCTACGTGGAGCAGTACTTC.